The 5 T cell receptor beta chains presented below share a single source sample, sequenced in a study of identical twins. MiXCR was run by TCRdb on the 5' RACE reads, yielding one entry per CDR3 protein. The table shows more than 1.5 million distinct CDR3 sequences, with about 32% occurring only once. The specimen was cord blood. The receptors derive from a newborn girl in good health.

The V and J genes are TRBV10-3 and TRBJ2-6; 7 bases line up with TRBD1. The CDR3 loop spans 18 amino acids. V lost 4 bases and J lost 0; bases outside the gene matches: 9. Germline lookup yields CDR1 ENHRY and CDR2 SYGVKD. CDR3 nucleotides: TGTGCCATCAGTGGACTCTACAGGGGTCCCTCTGGGGCCAACGTCCTGACTTTC. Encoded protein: CAISGLYRGPSGANVLTF.

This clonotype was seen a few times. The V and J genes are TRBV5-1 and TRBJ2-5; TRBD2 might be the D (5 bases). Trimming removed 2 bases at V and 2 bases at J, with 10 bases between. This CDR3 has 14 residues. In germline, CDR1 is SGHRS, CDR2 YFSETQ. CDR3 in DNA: TGCGCCAGCAGCTTTTGGTCGGGGCAAGAGACCCAGTACTTC. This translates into CASSFWSGQETQYF.

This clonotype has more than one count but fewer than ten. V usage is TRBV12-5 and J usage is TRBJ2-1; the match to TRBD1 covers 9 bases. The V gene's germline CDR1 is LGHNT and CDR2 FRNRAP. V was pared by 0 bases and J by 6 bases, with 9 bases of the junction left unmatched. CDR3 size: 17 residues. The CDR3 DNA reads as TGTGCTAGTGGTTTGGTACTACCGGGACAGGGTGGCAATGAGCAGTTCTTC. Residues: CASGLVLPGQGGNEQFF. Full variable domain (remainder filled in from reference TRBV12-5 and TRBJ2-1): DARVTQTPRHKVTEMGQEVTMRCQPILGHNTVFWYRQTMMQGLELLAYFRNRAPLDDSGMPKDRFSAEMPDATLATLKIQPSEPRDSAVYFCASGLVLPGQGGNEQFFGPGTRLTVL.

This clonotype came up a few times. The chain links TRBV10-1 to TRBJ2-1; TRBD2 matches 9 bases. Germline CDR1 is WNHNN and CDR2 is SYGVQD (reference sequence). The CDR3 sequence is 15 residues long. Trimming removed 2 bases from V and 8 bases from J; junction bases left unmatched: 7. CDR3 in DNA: TGCGCCAGCAGTGAGGGTCCAGCGGGGGGAGATGAGCAGTTCTTC. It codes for CASSEGPAGGDEQFF.

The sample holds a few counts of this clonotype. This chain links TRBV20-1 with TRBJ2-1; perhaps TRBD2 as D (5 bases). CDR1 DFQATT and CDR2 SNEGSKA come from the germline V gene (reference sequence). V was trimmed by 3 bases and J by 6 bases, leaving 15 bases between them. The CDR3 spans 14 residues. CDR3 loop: CSARDSRGSNEQFF. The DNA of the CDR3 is TGCAGTGCTAGGGATAGTCGTGGGAGCAATGAGCAGTTCTTC.